This T cell receptor (beta chain) was sequenced in a study of T cells in Graves' hyperthyroidism and ophthalmopathy. CDR3 length equals 19 residues. Germline assignment: CDR1 ENHRY and CDR2 SYGVKD. J lost 4 bases, V lost 2 bases, and 12 bases had no gene match. The investigators amplified TCR beta CDR3 regions from RNA transcripts. The HTBI primer set was used in a first-round RT-PCR of the TCR CDR3. Each CDR3 protein gets one entry after TCRdb re-called the multiplex PCR reads with MiXCR. There are about 480,000 distinct CDR3 sequences in the sample; approximately 15% occur only once, and less than 20% lies in the top ten. This clonotype was detected ten times or more. The target antigen is unknown. An absence of ophthalmopathy progression within 18 months meant stable Graves' hyperthyroidism. Lactation, pregnancy, other autoimmune disease or uncontrolled infection led to exclusion of patients. Overall study findings and caveats: Researchers report that a 13 V-J model separated ophthalmopathy from stable hyperthyroidism. Ophthalmopathy was model-predicted a median around 6.7 months pre-onset.

This sequence joins TRBV10-3 and TRBJ2-5; the match to TRBD2 covers 14 bases. The sequencing input was blood. The clonotype was recovered from a woman aged 18-29 years with Graves' hyperthyroidism. In DNA form, the CDR3 reads TGTGCCATCAGTGAGCCCGGGACTAGCGGGACTAGCGGGGGAGAGACCCAGTACTTC. This codes for CAISEPGTSGTSGGETQYF.